This T cell receptor beta chain was documented in a study of blood T cell repertoires in COVID-19. The assay was immunoSEQ multiplex PCR, and TCRdb's table has in-frame clones only and misses some. Of 150,000 to 200,000 clones detected, approximately 86% appear once; the ten largest clones hold 2.5% to 4%. The TCR originated in a man aged 70-80 years with acute or convalescent COVID-19. Sequencing was done on a sample of peripheral blood.

The CDR3 sequence: CASSYKRSGEGYTF. CDR3 in DNA: TGTGCCAGCAGTTACAAGAGGTCAGGGGAAGGCTACACCTTC. The rearrangement joins TRBV6-2 or TRBV6-3 to TRBJ1-2; the D gene is possibly TRBD1 (6 bases). The germline V gene encodes CDR1 MNHEY and CDR2 SVGEGT. The CDR3 covers 14 residues. The germline V and J ends were trimmed by 2 bases and 8 bases, with 15 bases remaining between them.